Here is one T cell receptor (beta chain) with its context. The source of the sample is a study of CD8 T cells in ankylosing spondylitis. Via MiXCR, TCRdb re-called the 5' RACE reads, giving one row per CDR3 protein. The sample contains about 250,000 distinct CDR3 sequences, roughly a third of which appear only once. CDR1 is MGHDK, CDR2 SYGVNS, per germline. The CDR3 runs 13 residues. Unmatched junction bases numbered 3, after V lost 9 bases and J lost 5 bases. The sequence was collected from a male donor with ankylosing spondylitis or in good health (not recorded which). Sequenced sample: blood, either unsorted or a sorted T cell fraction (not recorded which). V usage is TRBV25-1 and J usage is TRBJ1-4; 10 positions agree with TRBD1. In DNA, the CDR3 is TGTGCCAGTAGACAGGGGGCGAATGAAAAACTGTTTTTT. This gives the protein CASRQGANEKLFF.